One TCR beta chain is described in this entry. Its antigen is as yet unknown. Here immunoSEQ multiplex PCR was the method, and the copy in TCRdb shows in-frame clones only, minus some. The repertoire has just under 95,000 clones, approximately 90% of them found once; the top ten carry roughly 20%. Trimming left V 6 bases short and J 3 bases short, with 12 bases between. CDR1 and CDR2 (germline): MNHEY, SVGAGI. The CDR3 is 13 amino acids. The data belong to a study of T cell responses to AZD1222 COVID-19 vaccine. Study in general: Second doses at about 4 or about 12 weeks were pooled. General study points: Donors were largely white British and mainly female; clonal diversity was possibly underestimated. Spike was spanned by vaccine-associated CD4 TCRs, with dominance at 160-218 and 743-854.

The receptor's source is an adult in good health. Specimen: peripheral blood, collected on day 0 of AZD1222 vaccination. This chain links TRBV6-5 with TRBJ2-7; D is possibly TRBD1 (7 bases). CDR3 amino acids: CASSGGQYYEQYF. In DNA, the CDR3 is TGTGCCAGCAGCGGGGGACAGTACTACGAGCAGTACTTC.